Described below is a single T cell receptor (beta chain) sequence and its context. What antigen it recognizes has not been identified. No qualities accompany the bases; no much larger clone lies one base away. Library preparation was by the immunoSEQ multiplex PCR assay. RNA was extracted from all samples and reverse transcribed into cDNA, which served as template for TCR sequencing. SuperScript III was used to make first-strand cDNA, primed with a 2:1 mix of oligo-dT and random hexamers. Amplification bias was assessed with a synthetic immune receptor repertoire, and residual bias was removed computationally. The published analysis was carried out like this. Raw reads were preprocessed for error removal, and CDR3 was defined according to IMGT conventions as running from the conserved cysteine to phenylalanine. Clonality was computed as 1 minus the Shannon entropy, with the entropy normalized by log2 of the number of productive unique TCRs. Whether scalp clones were CD4 or CD8 was inferred by matching scalp TCRbeta sequences against CD4 and CD8 repertoires sorted from blood. Sourced from immuneACCESS, this table was stored by TCRdb with only in-frame sequences that have V and J called. A share of the clones is absent; for the studies checked, an unresolved V gene accounts for under half, and the remainder has no known explanation. That table is the source of V, J and clone size, and D and trimming were worked out from the DNA. The sample profile shows approximately 200,000 clones; more than 55% of them were found once. Approximately 3.5% of the sample is taken by the ten largest.

Explained via the paper, the time point label denotes: 4 weeks on oral tofacitinib. Interpreted using the paper, the treatment or condition label stands for: oral pan-JAK inhibitor, 5-10 mg twice daily. Lesional scalp punch biopsies and peripheral blood were obtained from alopecia areata patients. PBMCs were separated by density centrifugation and stained for CD3, CD4 and CD8, after which CD4+ and CD8+ T cells were sorted on a FACSAria. This specimen comes from a study of CD8+ T cells in alopecia areata listed by TCRdb under 2018. At the level of the whole study: Treated patients were enrolled in an open-label pilot trial of oral tofacitinib at 5 to 10 mg twice daily for moderate-to-severe alopecia areata. Tofacitinib was administered for 6 to 18 months, and 6 months of follow-up off drug were then conducted to assess delayed response and recurrence. Patients on tofacitinib were biopsied at baseline and after 4 and 24 weeks of treatment, and several of the patients also had a later scalp biopsy. Amplification of TCRbeta CDR3 regions was done by immunoSEQ multiplex PCR using 35 Vbeta forward primers and 13 Jbeta reverse primers. Clonality in the scalp was compared among normal scalp (n=4), patchy alopecia areata scalp (n=8), and alopecia totalis/universalis scalp (n=8). Human TCRbeta sequencing covered scalp tissue and sorted CD4+ and CD8+ peripheral blood T cells from patchy and totalis/universalis alopecia areata patients and healthy controls. The study used high-throughput TCRbeta sequencing to examine T cell clonal expansion in alopecia areata, in both the C3H/HeJ mouse model and human patients. RNA came from the PAXgene miRNA kit for fixed scalp, the miRNeasy kit for PBMCs, and the RNeasy kit for mouse skin. The SALT score, which quantifies the percentage of affected scalp surface area, was used to measure disease severity in treated patients. What the research found in general, with its limitations: Lesional scalp, especially in alopecia totalis/universalis, showed higher clonality and more expanded CD8+ clones than normal scalp, suggesting antigenic drive. Because the treated cohort was small and had only one nonresponder, larger studies are needed to examine links between baseline CD8+ expansion and response. Tofacitinib significantly lowered scalp clonality and the number of expanded CD8+ clones among the top 100 scalp clones. Shared TCR sequences between patients were less evident than in mice, which may be partly attributable to HLA diversity in the patient population. Unlike mouse skin, which is dominated by gammadelta T cells, normal human skin has resident alphabeta T cells that are also sequenced, and this complicates analysis of the scalp TCR repertoire. Many expanded lesional clones persisted in scalp and blood during tofacitinib treatment, which may partly explain relapse after stopping treatment.

The CDR3 numbers 13 residues from cysteine through phenylalanine. The retained sequence is limited to the CDR3, 39 bases, with the frame set at the first base. The germline V gene specifies SQVTM as CDR1 and ANQGSEA as CDR2. V loses 7 bases of germline sequence and J loses 4 bases, and the interval between the two ends is 16 bases. The sequence derives from a human donor with alopecia areata. This material consisted of CD4+ T cells sorted from blood, taken at week 4, from a patient treated with tofacitinib. The rearrangement joined TRBV29-1 to TRBJ1-1; the D gene is not confidently resolved. The CDR3 sequence is CSAQVGVVTEAFF. The base sequence is TGCAGCGCTCAGGTTGGGGTTGTCACTGAAGCTTTCTTT.